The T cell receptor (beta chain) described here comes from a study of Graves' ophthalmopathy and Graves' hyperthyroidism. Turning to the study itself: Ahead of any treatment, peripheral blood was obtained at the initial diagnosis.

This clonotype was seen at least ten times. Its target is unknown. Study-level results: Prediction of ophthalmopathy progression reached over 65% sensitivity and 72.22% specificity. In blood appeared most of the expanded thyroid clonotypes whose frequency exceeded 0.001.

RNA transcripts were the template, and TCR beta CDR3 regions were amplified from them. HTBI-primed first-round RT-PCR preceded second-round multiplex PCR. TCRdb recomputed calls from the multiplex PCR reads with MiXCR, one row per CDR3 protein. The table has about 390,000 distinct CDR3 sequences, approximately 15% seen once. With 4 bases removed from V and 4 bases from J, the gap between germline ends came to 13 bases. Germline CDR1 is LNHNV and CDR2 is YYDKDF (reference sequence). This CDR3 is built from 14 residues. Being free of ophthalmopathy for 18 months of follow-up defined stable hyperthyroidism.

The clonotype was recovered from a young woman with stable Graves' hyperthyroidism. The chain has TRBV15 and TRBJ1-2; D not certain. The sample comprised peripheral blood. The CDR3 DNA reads TGTGCCACCAGCACTCGTTCCCTACGCTATGGCTACACCTTC. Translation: CATSTRSLRYGYTF.